These 22 T cell receptor beta chains were all obtained from the same sample, sequenced in a study of T cells in tuberculosis (dated by TCRdb to between 2018 and 2020). The receptor library was made with the immunoSEQ multiplex PCR assay. In TCRdb, the immuneACCESS table is reduced to in-frame sequences with V and J assigned. These tables do not hold every clone; where another copy was compared, an unresolved V gene accounts for under half, and the others remain unexplained. The sample has under 45,000 clones on record, 93% of them singletons. The ten largest clones add up to more than 6.5% of the sample. The sample was PBMCs. These receptors all come from a donor aged 10 to 29 with latent tuberculosis or without tuberculosis infection.

The CDR3 loop reads CASSEFKNTEAFF. The CDR3 DNA sequence: TGTGCCAGCAGTGAATTCAAAAACACTGAAGCTTTCTTT. This sequence joins TRBV2 and TRBJ1-1, with D unclear. V lost 2 bases and J lost 2, with 6 bases in between. The germline V gene encodes CDR1 SNHLY and CDR2 FYNNEI. This CDR3 spans 13 amino acids.

The rearrangement links TRBV13 to TRBJ2-3; weak D call: TRBD2 (6 bases). CDR3 length: 14 residues. V shed 6 bases and J shed 2 bases, with 12 bases lying between them. The germline V gene encodes CDR1 PRHDT and CDR2 FYEKMQ (reference sequence). The CDR3 bases are TGTGCCAGCAGTCTCGGGGGTAACACAGATACGCAGTATTTT. It specifies CASSLGGNTDTQYF.

This clone was seen a single time. The V call is TRBV7-2, the J call TRBJ1-6, with D unresolved. Germline CDR1 reads SGHTA; CDR2 reads FQGNSA. Trimming removed 1 base from V and 7 bases from J, with 11 bases in between. The CDR3 spans 15 residues. The CDR3 is CASSLVEVGNSPLHF. Here the CDR3 DNA reads TGTGCCAGCAGCTTAGTCGAGGTCGGCAATTCACCCCTCCACTTT. The full variable domain, completed using reference TRBV7-2 and TRBJ1-6, is GAGVSQSPSNKVTEKGKDVELRCDPISGHTALYWYRQSLGQGLEFLIYFQGNSAPDKSGLPSDRFSAERTGGSVSTLTIQRTQQEDSAVYLCASSLVEVGNSPLHFGNGTRLTVT.

The V call is TRBV11-2, the J call TRBJ1-1, with 9 bases matching TRBD1. CDR1 and CDR2 from the germline V gene are SGHAT and FQNNGV. The J segment lost 4 bases and the V segment lost 8 bases, leaving 17 bases of the junction unmatched. The CDR3 sequence is 17 residues long. This CDR3 is CASPTPKLQGAFTEAFF. DNA for the CDR3: TGTGCCAGCCCAACCCCGAAGTTACAGGGGGCATTCACTGAAGCTTTCTTT.

The V and J genes are TRBV7-3 and TRBJ2-6; a weak D match, TRBD1 (6 bases). Trimming cost V 5 bases and J 4 bases, with 21 bases left between them. The CDR3 extends over 18 amino acids. Germline lookup yields CDR1 SGHTA and CDR2 FQGTGA. CDR3 sequence reads: CASSLRSQGSTGANVLTF. CDR3 coding DNA: TGTGCCAGCAGCCTTAGGTCACAGGGATCAACCGGGGCCAACGTCCTGACTTTC.

This clone was observed a handful of times. The chain combines TRBV10-3 with TRBJ1-5, with D unclear. Germline CDR1 is ENHRY and CDR2 is SYGVKD. This CDR3 is built from 13 residues. V was shortened by 0 bases and J by 6 bases, with 6 bases between the two germline ends. This chain's CDR3 is CAISESEAQPQHF. The CDR3 DNA sequence: TGTGCCATCAGTGAGTCTGAGGCTCAGCCCCAGCATTTT.

The genes are TRBV28 and TRBJ1-1; possibly TRBD1 for D (6 bases). The ends were cut back, 3 bases at V and 11 bases at J, with 13 bases in the middle. Looked up from germline, CDR1 is MDHEN and CDR2 is SYDVKM. The CDR3 runs to 12 residues. The CDR3 sequence: CASSFGGRYAFF. CDR3 sequence (DNA): TGTGCCAGCAGTTTCGGGGGGCGCTATGCTTTCTTT.

The V and J genes are TRBV7-6 and TRBJ1-2; 7 positions match TRBD1. The CDR3 covers 12 residues. V shed 5 bases and J 7 bases; nucleotides not matched to a gene: 4. Germline lookup yields CDR1 SGHVS and CDR2 FNYEAQ. The CDR3 spells CASSRDRVGYTF. For the CDR3, the DNA is TGTGCCAGCAGCCGCGACAGGGTTGGCTACACCTTC.

This chain uses TRBV5-1 with TRBJ2-2; no clear D gene. The germline V gene encodes CDR1 SGHRS and CDR2 YFSETQ. Between the trimmed V and J ends, which lost 4 bases and 3 bases, there was a span of 16 bases. The CDR3 consists of 16 residues. CDR3 region: CASSGMARSYTGELFF. CDR3 coding DNA: TGCGCCAGCAGCGGAATGGCCAGGTCGTACACCGGGGAGCTGTTTTTT.

The rearrangement uses TRBV18 and TRBJ1-3; 7 nucleotides match TRBD1. The ends lost 6 bases at V and 0 bases at J; junction bases unmatched: 2. Germline CDR1 reads KGHSH; CDR2 reads LQKENI. CDR3 length: 14 amino acids. CDR3 in DNA: TGTGCCAGCTCGGGACAGCTCTCTGGAAACACCATATATTTT. Its protein product is CASSGQLSGNTIYF.

This clone came up once. The V and J genes are TRBV10-3 and TRBJ1-6; the match to TRBD1 covers 7 bases. Germline lookup yields CDR1 ENHRY and CDR2 SYGVKD. The CDR3 is 19 amino acids. The V gene end was trimmed by 7 bases and the J gene end by 1 base; junction bases not matched to a gene: 16. The CDR3 protein is CAITSGGDGGGSYNSPLHF. The CDR3 DNA reads as TGTGCCATCACCTCAGGGGGTGATGGTGGAGGGTCCTATAATTCACCCCTCCACTTT.

Here the CDR3 reads CASSPDSYNEQFF. CDR3 coding DNA: TGTGCCAGCAGCCCGGACAGTTACAATGAGCAGTTCTTC. This chain connects TRBV5-6 to TRBJ2-1; D possibly corresponds to TRBD1 (6 bases). CDR3 length: 13 residues. Trimming left V 4 bases short and J 4 bases short, with 9 bases between. Germline assignment: CDR1 SGHDT and CDR2 YYEEEE.

DNA of the CDR3: TGTGCCAGCAACACCGGGACACCTAACTCAGGCTACACCTTC. Translated: CASNTGTPNSGYTF. This chain links TRBV2 with TRBJ1-2, with D perhaps TRBD1 (6 bases). Germline V CDR1 and CDR2: SNHLY, FYNNEI. The CDR3 has 14 amino acids. V lost 7 bases, J lost 8 bases, and 20 bases lay in between.

In DNA form, the CDR3 reads TGTGCCAGCAGTGACGGAGCAGGGGGAGTCTATAATTCACCCCTCCACTTT. It codes for CASSDGAGGVYNSPLHF. V usage is TRBV2 and J usage is TRBJ1-6; 7 bases are a match to TRBD1. This CDR3 has 17 amino acids. Germline V gene sequence: CDR1 SNHLY, CDR2 FYNNEI. Losses at the gene ends were 3 bases for V and 3 bases for J; bases not matched to a gene: 8. Full variable domain (remainder filled in from reference TRBV2 and TRBJ1-6): EPEVTQTPSHQVTQMGQEVILRCVPISNHLYFYWYRQILGQKVEFLVSFYNNEISEKSEIFDDQFSVERPDGSNFTLKIRSTKLEDSAMYFCASSDGAGGVYNSPLHFGNGTRLTVT.

The V and J genes are TRBV2 and TRBJ1-2; 7 positions agree with TRBD1. V gave up 6 bases and J gave up 6 bases; unmatched junction bases: 10. The germline CDR1 and CDR2 sequences are SNHLY and FYNNEI. The CDR3 is 14 residues long. CDR3 nucleotide sequence: TGTGCCAGCAGCTATAGACAGGGCGGAGATGGCTACACCTTC. Translated, it gives CASSYRQGGDGYTF.

This clone was seen a single time. This chain connects TRBV7-8 to TRBJ1-5; 7 bases line up with TRBD1. This CDR3 has 14 amino acids. The J segment lost 7 bases and the V segment lost 5 bases, leaving 8 bases of the junction unmatched. The germline CDR1 and CDR2 sequences are SGHVS and FQNEAQ. The CDR3 protein is CASSPGGTGQPQHF. The CDR3 nucleotides are TGTGCCAGCAGCCCAGGGGGGACGGGGCAGCCCCAGCATTTT.

The chain combines TRBV5-1 with TRBJ2-2; no reliable D call. CDR1 SGHRS and CDR2 YFSETQ come from the germline V gene. Trimming removed 1 base from V and 3 bases from J, with 10 bases in between. This CDR3 is 15 amino acids long. CDR3 loop: CASSLIQVDTGELFF. CDR3 nucleotides: TGCGCCAGCAGCTTGATTCAGGTGGACACCGGGGAGCTGTTTTTT.

This clone has just a few counts. This chain joins TRBV5-5 and TRBJ2-2, with 7 bases fitting TRBD1. The CDR3 sequence is 12 residues long. V shed 6 bases and J 6 bases; nucleotides not matched to a gene: 2. In germline, CDR1 is SGHKS, CDR2 YYEKEE (reference sequence). The CDR3 here is CASTQGAGELFF. The CDR3 DNA reads as TGTGCCAGCACCCAGGGGGCCGGGGAGCTGTTTTTT. Filled out from reference TRBV5-5 and TRBJ2-2, the complete variable domain reads DAGVTQSPTHLIKTRGQQVTLRCSPISGHKSVSWYQQVLGQGPQFIFQYYEKEERGRGNFPDRFSARQFPNYSSELNVNALLLGDSALYLCASTQGAGELFFGEGSRLTVL.

The chain combines TRBV25-1 with TRBJ2-1, with no clear D. Trimming took 2 bases from V and 5 from J, leaving 7 bases between them. The CDR3 runs to 13 residues. Germline assignment: CDR1 MGHDK and CDR2 SYGVNS. CDR3 residues: CASSEQSDNEQFF. The CDR3 coding sequence is TGTGCCAGCAGTGAACAGTCCGACAATGAGCAGTTCTTC.

For the CDR3, the DNA is TGTGCCAGTAGCCTTACGGGGGGGAATTCACCCCTCCACTTT. Protein: CASSLTGGNSPLHF. The chain uses TRBV19 and TRBJ1-6; weak D call: TRBD1 (5 bases). The CDR3 has 14 amino acids. CDR1 and CDR2 from the germline V gene are LNHDA and SQIVND (reference sequence). V lost 6 bases and J 7 bases, leaving 13 bases between the germline ends.

This rearrangement joins TRBV5-1 to TRBJ2-7; 7 nucleotides align to TRBD1. After removal of 0 bases from V and 2 bases from J, the junction contained 20 bases not matched to a gene. This CDR3 has 20 residues. Germline V gives CDR1 SGHRS, CDR2 YFSETQ. CDR3 DNA: TGCGCCAGCAGCTTGGAACCCCCCTCGTTTTCCGGGACAGCCGCCTACGAGCAGTACTTC. Amino acids: CASSLEPPSFSGTAAYEQYF.

The V gene is TRBV9, the J gene TRBJ1-2, with D perhaps TRBD1 (5 bases). V shed 1 base and J shed 0 bases, with 7 bases lying between them. CDR3 length equals 14 residues. Germline CDR1 and CDR2: SGDLS and YYNGEE. DNA of the CDR3: TGTGCCAGCAGCGTATCAGGGCCTAACTATGGCTACACCTTC. It specifies CASSVSGPNYGYTF.